These 4 T cell receptor beta chains were all obtained from the same sample, sequenced in a study of tumor and adjacent non-tumor tissue in lung cancer. A modified ARM-PCR protocol with three rounds of nested PCR amplified TCRbeta. TCRdb reprocessed the multiplex PCR reads via MiXCR and lists one record per CDR3 protein. The data hold approximately 86,000 distinct CDR3 sequences, with approximately 77% observed a single time. No cell sorting was done before RNA was extracted from the tissue. The sample consisted of lung tumor tissue. These receptors all come from a woman aged 40 to 50 with non-small cell lung cancer.

Points on this clonotype: The missing conserved phenylalanine or tryptophan at the end of this CDR3 makes a read error likely. This chain uses TRBV11-2 with TRBJ2-7; D not resolved. This CDR3 spans 16 amino acids. The germline V gene has CDR1 SGHAT and CDR2 FQNNGV. V lost 5 bases and J 3 bases, leaving 20 bases between the germline ends. The CDR3 loop is CASSPLGGHGYYEQYI. CDR3 nucleotides: TGTGCCAGCAGCCCCCTCGGTGGGCATGGGTACTACGAGCAGTACATT.

About this clonotype itself: A much larger clone differs by one base, so this may be a read error. This chain connects TRBV28 to TRBJ1-2; perhaps TRBD1 as D (5 bases). The CDR3 loop spans 14 amino acids. CDR1 and CDR2 from the germline V gene are MDHEN and SYDVKM. With 6 bases removed from V and 7 bases from J, the gap between germline ends came to 18 bases. The CDR3 region has the DNA TGTGCCAGCAGGGATTTAGGCAGGGCGCGTGGCTACACCTTC. It encodes CASRDLGRARGYTF.

About this clonotype itself: A much larger clonotype is one base distant, so this may be a read error. This chain connects TRBV29-1 to TRBJ2-1; 8 nucleotides align to TRBD2. Germline CDR1 SQVTM, CDR2 ANQGSEA. J lost 3 bases, V lost 1 base, and 11 bases had no gene match. The CDR3 contains 17 residues. CDR3 sequence: CSVEVSPTSGFYNEQFF. CDR3 coding DNA: TGCAGCGTTGAAGTCAGCCCAACTAGCGGATTCTACAATGAGCAGTTCTTC.

This clonotype was detected many times. The chain has TRBV6-5 and TRBJ1-2; D not certain. The germline gives CDR1 MNHEY, CDR2 SVGAGI. V shed 6 bases and J shed 0 bases, with 14 bases lying between them. The CDR3 is made up of 15 amino acids. CDR3 amino acids: CASSLYPRANYGYTF. The CDR3 coding sequence is TGTGCCAGCAGCCTCTATCCCAGAGCTAACTATGGCTACACCTTC.